The 20 T cell receptor beta chains below were found in one sample sequenced in a study of blood T cell repertoires in COVID-19. Data came from immunoSEQ multiplex PCR; TCRdb stores just in-frame clones and leaves some out. The profile covers some 380,000 clones, with approximately 77% appearing a single time and 0.85% to 1.3% taken by the ten largest. The sequenced material came from peripheral blood. Source of these receptors: a human donor with acute or convalescent COVID-19. The donor label of this sample is uncertain.

The chain uses TRBV2 and TRBJ2-6; D possibly corresponds to TRBD2 (5 bases). V dropped 10 bases and J dropped 0 bases, with 10 bases sitting between them. There are 14 residues in the CDR3. From germline, CDR1 is SNHLY and CDR2 FYNNEI. CDR3 sequence reads: CATARGSGANVLTF. In DNA, the CDR3 is TGTGCCACCGCCCGGGGCTCTGGGGCCAACGTCCTGACTTTC. The entire variable domain, with the rest obtained from reference TRBV2 and TRBJ2-6, is as follows: EPEVTQTPSHQVTQMGQEVILRCVPISNHLYFYWYRQILGQKVEFLVSFYNNEISEKSEIFDDQFSVERPDGSNFTLKIRSTKLEDSAMYFCATARGSGANVLTFGAGSRLTVL.

The chain couples TRBV5-1 to TRBJ2-3; 9 nucleotides line up with TRBD2. With 1 base clipped from V and 1 base from J, the junction kept 4 bases outside the gene matches. Germline values: CDR1 SGHRS, CDR2 YFSETQ. This CDR3 is built from 16 residues. The CDR3 DNA follows: TGCGCCAGCAGCTTGAGCGGGGGGCGGGGCACAGATACGCAGTATTTT. It is translated as CASSLSGGRGTDTQYF.

The rearrangement links TRBV5-1 to TRBJ1-2, with D possibly being TRBD1 (6 bases). V was trimmed by 2 bases and J by 6 bases, leaving 14 bases between them. This CDR3 is 14 amino acids long. The germline V gene encodes CDR1 SGHRS and CDR2 YFSETQ. For the CDR3, the DNA is TGCGCCAGCAGCTTCTCTGGGGGCGGTAATGGCTACACCTTC. Residues: CASSFSGGGNGYTF.

This clone came up once. Other nucleotide sequences from this sample produce the same CDR3. The chain employs TRBV20-1 and TRBJ1-2, with D maybe TRBD1 (6 bases). V was cut by 4 bases and J by 4 bases, with 7 bases left in between. Germline loops: CDR1 DFQATT, CDR2 SNEGSKA (reference sequence). The CDR3 loop spans 11 amino acids. The CDR3, as DNA: TGCAGTGCTATCAGGGGCTATGGCTACACCTTC. It encodes CSAIRGYGYTF.

This clone occurred a few times. V gene TRBV7-9 combines with J gene TRBJ1-2; possibly TRBD1 for D (5 bases). The CDR3 sequence is 15 residues long. With 3 bases removed from V and 3 bases from J, the gap between germline ends came to 14 bases. Germline values: CDR1 SEHNR, CDR2 FQNEAQ (reference sequence). CDR3 sequence: CASSFSSGRDYGYTF. The CDR3 DNA sequence: TGTGCCAGCAGCTTCTCCTCAGGGCGAGACTATGGCTACACCTTC.

This clone was seen a single time. The chain employs TRBV30 and TRBJ2-7; the match to TRBD2 covers 12 bases. Germline V gene lookup returns CDR1 GTSNPN and CDR2 SVGIG (reference sequence). J was trimmed by 9 bases and V by 1 base; bases with no gene match: 7. The CDR3 has 14 residues. Here the CDR3 DNA reads TGTGCCTGGAGTGCCGTACTAGCGGGGGGCTCGCAGTACTTC. Translating it yields CAWSAVLAGGSQYF.

This chain uses TRBV11-2 with TRBJ2-4; 12 bases match TRBD2. J lost 0 bases, V lost 1 base, and 4 bases had no gene match. Germline assignment: CDR1 SGHAT and CDR2 FQNNGV. The CDR3 runs to 18 residues. The CDR3 region is CASSLVAGLAGAKNIQYF. Here the CDR3 DNA reads TGTGCCAGCAGCTTAGTCGCGGGACTAGCGGGAGCCAAAAACATTCAGTACTTC.

The CDR3 region is CASSLQGYQPQHF. The CDR3 DNA sequence: TGTGCCAGCAGTTTACAGGGTTATCAGCCCCAGCATTTT. This chain uses TRBV12-3 or TRBV12-4 with TRBJ1-5, with D maybe TRBD1 (5 bases). The CDR3 covers 13 residues. Trimming removed 2 bases from V and 5 bases from J, with 7 bases in between.

The rearrangement uses TRBV28 and TRBJ1-2; the D gene is possibly TRBD1 (5 bases). This CDR3 is built from 15 residues. Deletions cut 5 bases from V and 0 bases from J, with 13 bases between. The germline CDR1 and CDR2 sequences are MDHEN and SYDVKM. The CDR3 bases are TGTGCCAGCAGTCAAAGGACAAGAACTAACTATGGCTACACCTTC. Protein product: CASSQRTRTNYGYTF.

The chain carries TRBV6-5 and TRBJ2-7; D is possibly TRBD1 (7 bases). The CDR3 runs to 14 residues. V lost 6 bases and J 2 bases, leaving 14 bases between the germline ends. CDR1 and CDR2 from the germline V gene are MNHEY and SVGAGI. The CDR3 nucleotides read TGTGCCAGCAGCCTCAGGGGGGATACCTACGAGCAGTACTTC. Its protein is CASSLRGDTYEQYF.

This clone has only a few counts. The same CDR3 is also encoded by other DNA sequences in this sample. The chain combines TRBV18 with TRBJ1-5, with a possible D match to TRBD1 (5 bases). Trimming pared 2 bases from V and 4 bases from J, leaving 12 bases between. From germline, CDR1 is KGHSH and CDR2 LQKENI. The CDR3 totals 15 residues. The CDR3 DNA follows: TGTGCCAGCTCACCAGCAGCAGGGAGGAATCAGCCCCAGCATTTT. Its translation is CASSPAAGRNQPQHF.

J is TRBJ1-1 and V is TRBV2, with D unresolved. V was shortened by 8 bases and J by 4 bases, with 11 bases between the two germline ends. The germline CDR1 and CDR2 sequences are SNHLY and FYNNEI. The CDR3 runs to 12 residues. The CDR3 sequence is CASALFGTEAFF. In nucleotides, the CDR3 is TGTGCCAGCGCCCTATTTGGCACTGAAGCTTTCTTT.

This chain connects TRBV10-3 to TRBJ2-3, with D possibly being TRBD1 (5 bases). This CDR3 is 13 amino acids long. V lost 4 bases to trimming and J lost 2 bases, with 7 bases between them. Germline V gives CDR1 ENHRY, CDR2 SYGVKD. CDR3 DNA sequence: TGTGCCATCAGTGGGGGCCACACAGATACGCAGTATTTT. Its protein is CAISGGHTDTQYF.

This clone was observed a single time. The rearrangement joins TRBV7-2 to TRBJ1-6; maybe TRBD1 (5 bases). V lost 5 bases and J 14 bases, leaving 16 bases between the germline ends. CDR1 SGHTA and CDR2 FQGNSA come from the germline V gene. CDR3 size: 13 residues. The DNA for the CDR3 is TGTGCCAGCAGCCGGGTGGGGGGTTTGACCCTCCACTTT. Translating gives CASSRVGGLTLHF.

The chain couples TRBV19 to TRBJ1-6; the D gene is possibly TRBD1 (6 bases). The V gene lost 4 bases and the J gene lost 7 bases, with 14 bases spanning the gap. The CDR3 contains 15 residues. Germline V gene data show CDR1 as LNHDA and CDR2 as SQIVND (reference sequence). As DNA, the CDR3 is TGTGCCAGTAGTACCGACACAGGGAGCAATTCACCCCTCCACTTT. It specifies CASSTDTGSNSPLHF.

V usage is TRBV7-7 and J usage is TRBJ2-3; D gene unclear. V lost 5 bases and J 4 bases, leaving 10 bases between the germline ends. There are 13 residues in the CDR3. Per the germline V gene, CDR1 is SSHAT and CDR2 is FNYEAQ (reference sequence). For the CDR3, the DNA is TGTGCCAGCAGCGCAAACAACGCAGATACGCAGTATTTT. It yields the protein CASSANNADTQYF.

V gene TRBV6-1 combines with J gene TRBJ1-2, with D possibly TRBD1 on 5 matching bases. The CDR3 is 13 amino acids. The V end was cut by 3 bases, the J end by 4 bases, with 9 bases between. Germline loops: CDR1 MNHNS, CDR2 SASEGT. In nucleotides, the CDR3 is TGTGCCAGCAGTGACCAAGGGGTCTATGGCTACACCTTC. Protein: CASSDQGVYGYTF.

The chain couples TRBV5-1 to TRBJ1-2; 11 nucleotides match TRBD1. The CDR3 is 14 amino acids. Germline loops: CDR1 SGHRS, CDR2 YFSETQ. The V segment lost 3 bases and the J segment 6 bases; nucleotides outside the gene matches: 4. This CDR3 reads CASSSGTGGNGYTF. In DNA, the CDR3 is TGCGCCAGCAGCTCGGGGACAGGGGGAAATGGCTACACCTTC.

This clone was counted a single time. The gene calls are TRBV4-1 and TRBJ1-4; D may be TRBD1 (5 bases). From germline, CDR1 is MGHRA and CDR2 YSYEKL. This CDR3 has 18 amino acids. V was pared by 0 bases and J by 3 bases, with 17 bases between. The DNA for the CDR3 is TGCGCCAGCAGCCAAGATCGTTTTGGGAGGGGATCTAATGAAAAACTGTTTTTT. Protein sequence: CASSQDRFGRGSNEKLFF.

The genes are TRBV18 and TRBJ1-4; D may be TRBD1 (5 bases). The CDR3 runs 13 residues. The V gene's germline CDR1 is KGHSH and CDR2 LQKENI. Trimming cost V 2 bases and J 15 bases, with 16 bases left between them. CDR3 in amino acids: CASSPSVGGLVFF. In DNA form, the CDR3 reads TGTGCCAGCTCACCATCCGTTGGGGGGTTGGTGTTTTTT.